This T cell receptor (beta chain) was obtained from a study of metastatic and nonmetastatic thyroid tumors. This clone occurred many times. TCRdb reanalyzed the PCR reads with MiXCR. Among 20,000 to 25,000 clones, around a fifth were seen once, and the ten largest hold around 4.4%. The V gene's germline CDR1 is SNHLY and CDR2 FYNNEI. The germline V and J ends were trimmed by 2 bases and 4 bases, with 14 bases remaining between them. There are 15 residues in the CDR3. Until they underwent thyroid surgery, no patient had received any treatment. The genes are TRBV2 and TRBJ1-2; unclear D gene. The origin of this receptor is a male donor with papillary thyroid cancer or a benign thyroid nodule (not recorded which). Some clones in this sample may be carry-over from other donors' samples. Sequencing was performed on blood. CDR3: CASSETIRPGYGYTF. CDR3 nucleotides: TGTGCCAGCAGTGAAACTATCAGGCCTGGCTATGGCTACACCTTC.